This TCR beta chain was recovered during a study of identical twins. Overall study findings and caveats: Insertions were reduced in abundant cord blood beta clonotypes but not in memory repertoires. A cross-sectional statistical analysis, not follow-up of the same donors, supported the conclusions. Researchers caution that invariant MAIT and iNKT cells could partly confound zero-insertion analyses.

A universal primer site was created by template switching, with the cDNA bearing unique molecular identifiers. MiXCR, run by TCRdb on the 5' RACE reads, gives a single entry per CDR3 protein. Altogether 690,000 or so distinct CDR3 sequences are present, approximately 6% being singletons, with the ten largest covering approximately 1.6%. This CDR3 contains 15 residues. V shed 3 bases and J 4 bases; nucleotides not matched to a gene: 7. In germline, CDR1 is KGHDR, CDR2 SFDVKD. Remarks on this clonotype: Its antigen is not known.

The clonotype was recovered from a man aged 18 to 29 in good health. The genes are TRBV24-1 and TRBJ2-5; TRBD1 matches at 7 bases. Sequenced: naive T cells sorted from blood. CDR3 in amino acids: CATSDPQGYGETQYF. The CDR3, as DNA: TGTGCCACCAGTGATCCACAGGGGTACGGAGAGACCCAGTACTTC.